Listed here are 11 T cell receptor beta chains from one sample, sequenced in a study of T cell responses to AZD1222 COVID-19 vaccine. The protocol was immunoSEQ multiplex PCR, while the TCRdb copy is restricted to in-frame clones and leaves out a portion. The table shows around 150,000 clones, with 85% to 95% occurring only once. This specimen was peripheral blood, taken 28 days after the second AZD1222 dose. The source is an adult who received the AZD1222 COVID-19 vaccine.

As regards this clone: Other DNA sequences within the sample encode an identical CDR3. The chain employs TRBV19 and TRBJ1-2; perhaps TRBD1 as D (6 bases). Trimming shortened V by 3 bases and J by 2 bases, and 7 bases separated the two germline ends. Germline-derived CDR1 and CDR2 are LNHDA and SQIVND (reference sequence). The CDR3 has 13 amino acids. The CDR3 protein is CASSIGTNYGYTF. CDR3 bases: TGTGCCAGTAGTATTGGGACAAACTATGGCTACACCTTC.

Points on this clone: An end of the junction differs from the germline gene, which may be a read error. V and J are TRBV4-3 and TRBJ2-7; no firm D call. This CDR3 has 15 residues. Germline V CDR1 and CDR2: LGHNA, YSLEER. CDR3 nucleotides: TGCGCCAGCAACCAAGATCGGGCAGGAAGCTACGAGCAGTACTTC. The encoded protein is CASNQDRAGSYEQYF.

A single count supports this clone. The chain couples TRBV9 to TRBJ1-1, with TRBD1 matching 7 bases. With 6 bases clipped from V and 0 bases from J, the junction kept 2 bases outside the gene matches. The CDR3 sequence is 13 residues long. Germline V gives CDR1 SGDLS, CDR2 YYNGEE. The CDR3 region has the DNA TGTGCCAGCACGACAGGGCTGAACACTGAAGCTTTCTTT. This translates into CASTTGLNTEAFF.

The V and J genes are TRBV5-6 and TRBJ2-7; D ambiguous. The CDR3 consists of 13 residues. V was clipped by 4 bases and J by 3 bases, with 11 bases between them. CDR1 is SGHDT, CDR2 YYEEEE, per germline. This CDR3 is CASSHGSRYEQYF. DNA for the CDR3: TGTGCCAGCAGCCATGGATCGCGCTACGAGCAGTACTTC.

The rearrangement joins TRBV5-1 to TRBJ2-7; 9 bases agree with TRBD2. Germline CDR1 SGHRS, CDR2 YFSETQ. The CDR3 sequence is 15 residues long. V shed 4 bases, J shed 4 bases, and the junction held 9 bases outside the gene matches. The chain's CDR3 is CASSQVSGGIYEQYF. The DNA for the CDR3 is TGCGCCAGCAGCCAGGTGAGCGGGGGGATATACGAGCAGTACTTC. The full variable domain, completed using reference TRBV5-1 and TRBJ2-7, is KAGVTQTPRYLIKTRGQQVTLSCSPISGHRSVSWYQQTPGQGLQFLFEYFSETQRNKGNFPGRFSGRQFSNSRSEMNVSTLELGDSALYLCASSQVSGGIYEQYFGPGTRLTVT.

The chain carries TRBV19 and TRBJ1-5; possible D gene TRBD1, 5 bases. This CDR3 comprises 14 residues. V dropped 9 bases and J dropped 2 bases, with 14 bases sitting between them. Per germline, CDR1 LNHDA and CDR2 SQIVND (reference sequence). The CDR3: CASDVGGGNQPQHF. In nucleotides, the CDR3 is TGTGCCAGCGACGTTGGGGGGGGCAATCAGCCCCAGCATTTT.

The genes are TRBV6-5 and TRBJ2-7; D not resolved. V lost 6 bases and J 0 bases, leaving 9 bases between the germline ends. The CDR3 loop spans 13 amino acids. Germline assignment: CDR1 MNHEY and CDR2 SVGAGI. The CDR3 nucleotides are TGTGCCAGCAGCACCCAGGACTCCTACGAGCAGTACTTC. Residues: CASSTQDSYEQYF.

The chain uses TRBV25-1 and TRBJ1-1; D not resolved. This CDR3 has 12 amino acids. In germline, CDR1 is MGHDK, CDR2 SYGVNS. The V gene lost 4 bases and the J gene lost 1 base, with 4 bases spanning the gap. CDR3 loop: CASSGQNTEAFF. DNA for the CDR3: TGTGCCAGCAGTGGACAGAACACTGAAGCTTTCTTT.

The gene calls are TRBV6-5 and TRBJ2-7; D uncertain. CDR3 size: 14 residues. In germline, CDR1 is MNHEY, CDR2 SVGAGI. V was pared by 4 bases and J by 2 bases, with 12 bases between. Written as DNA, the CDR3 is TGTGCCAGCAGTTCGAGGCCTAAACCCTACGAGCAGTACTTC. It encodes CASSSRPKPYEQYF.

V is TRBV4-2 and J is TRBJ1-4; D possibly corresponds to TRBD1 (6 bases). This CDR3 is built from 15 residues. Trimming pared 4 bases from V and 3 bases from J, leaving 12 bases between. CDR1 and CDR2 from the germline V gene are LGHNA and YNFKEQ. CDR3 in amino acids: CASSLRGQSNEKLFF. In DNA form, the CDR3 reads TGTGCCAGCAGCCTAAGGGGACAATCTAATGAAAAACTGTTTTTT.

This clone was detected only a few times. The rearrangement uses TRBV3-1 (or the pseudogene TRBV3-2) and TRBJ1-3; D is unclear. This CDR3 region has 16 residues. V was clipped by 5 bases and J by 2 bases, with 16 bases between them. Per germline, CDR1 LGHDT and CDR2 YNNKEL (reference sequence). The CDR3 reads CASSSTAAVAGNTIYF. The CDR3, as DNA: TGTGCCAGCAGCTCTACGGCGGCGGTTGCTGGAAACACCATATATTTT.